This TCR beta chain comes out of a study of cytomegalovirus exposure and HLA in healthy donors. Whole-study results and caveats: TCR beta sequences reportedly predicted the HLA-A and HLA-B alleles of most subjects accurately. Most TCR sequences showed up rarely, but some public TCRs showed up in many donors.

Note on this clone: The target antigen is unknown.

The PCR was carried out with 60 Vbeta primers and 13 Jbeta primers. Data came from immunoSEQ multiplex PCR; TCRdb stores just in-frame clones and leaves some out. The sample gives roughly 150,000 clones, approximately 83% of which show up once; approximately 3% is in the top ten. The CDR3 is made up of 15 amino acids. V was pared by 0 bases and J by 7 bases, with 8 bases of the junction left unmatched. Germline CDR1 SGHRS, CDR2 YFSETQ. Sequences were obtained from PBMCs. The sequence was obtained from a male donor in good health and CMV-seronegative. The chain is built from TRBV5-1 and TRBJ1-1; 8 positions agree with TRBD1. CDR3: CASSLVGQGPIEAFF. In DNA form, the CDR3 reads TGCGCCAGCAGCTTGGTAGGACAGGGCCCTATTGAAGCTTTCTTT.